The TCR beta chain described here comes from a study of blood T cell repertoires in COVID-19 (dated by TCRdb to about 2020). In terms of the full investigation: Samples covering the acute and convalescent phases of COVID-19 were provided by collaborators in the United States, Italy and Spain. Deeply sampled blood TCRbeta repertoires from subjects exposed to, actively infected with, or recovered from COVID-19 were included in the dataset. HLA class I and class II types, where available, came from metadata supplied by the sample provider rather than from assay-based typing. The prospective study material was composed of cDNA or gDNA derived from T cells, B-cell-depleted T cells, or PBMCs. The sample metadata nearly always contained a de-identified subject ID, COVID-19 status, age in years and sex. The samples were drawn from two sources: the first 160 participants of the ongoing ImmuneRACE study, and 1,254 subjects contributed by 6 global collaborators. The repertoires were released in a freely available public database meant as a resource for research on the immune response to SARS-CoV-2.

Collaborating institutions collected whole blood in K2EDTA tubes following their own protocols. Collaborator samples were shipped for TCRbeta analysis as frozen whole blood, isolated PBMCs, or DNA extracted from either sample type. The immunoSEQ Assay, a bias-controlled multiplex PCR, was used to amplify TCRbeta CDR3 regions from genomic DNA. Per the authors' processing: The number of nucleated cells in each sample was estimated by amplification of reference gene primers within the assay. Sequence reads were collapsed and filtered to measure the absolute abundance of every unique TCRbeta CDR3 rearrangement. For each sample, productive Simpson clonality was calculated as the square root of Simpson's diversity index over productive rearrangements. Here the immuneACCESS table is served through TCRdb, limited to in-frame sequences with V and J called. Missing clones are a known gap in these copies; in checked studies unresolved V genes cover under half, and the rest lacks a known reason. The V and J calls and clone size are taken from that table; D and trimming were inferred from the DNA. Here the sample has about 75,000 clones; roughly 91% occur a single time. Approximately 19% of the sample belongs to the ten largest clones.

The CDR3 runs 16 amino acids, cysteine and phenylalanine included. The retained sequence is limited to the CDR3, 48 bases, with the frame set at the first base. CDR1 and CDR2, looked up from the germline V gene, are KGHDR and SFDVKD. The germline V and J ends show losses of 4 bases and 4 bases respectively, and no gene match explains 7 bases of the junction. Results the study describes overall, beyond this receptor: How much clinical and demographic metadata was included differed by source and by participant, and the metadata was provided uncurated.

A note on this clone: The target of this receptor is not known. Qualities for individual bases were not recorded, and no much larger clone is one base off.

The specimen was peripheral blood. The chain is made from TRBV24-1 and TRBJ1-5, with 9 bases matching TRBD1. The sequence was obtained from a human donor in a cohort sampled during active COVID-19. The DNA reads TGTGCCACCAGTGAAGCGGGACAGGGAAAGAATCAGCCCCAGCATTTT. The resulting protein is CATSEAGQGKNQPQHF.